These T cell receptor beta chains were read from a single sample in a study of CD4 T cells in relation to SARS-CoV-2 and coronaviruses. Their antigens remain unidentified. The data were produced by immunoSEQ multiplex PCR, yet TCRdb's version contains in-frame clones alone and is incomplete. The table has some 30,000 clones, 76% seen once. The specimen sequenced was CD4+ T cells from PBMCs, cultured in vitro. These receptors came from a human donor in good health. The CDR3 runs from the conserved cysteine through the conserved F or W. A D gene is named only where the DNA matches it firmly.

V gene	CDR3 length	J gene	D gene	CDR3 protein	CDR3 DNA
TRBV5-8	13	TRBJ2-1	-	CASSYSGNNEQFF	TGTGCCAGCAGCTATTCAGGAAACAATGAGCAGTTCTTC
TRBV4-1	15	TRBJ1-4	-	CASSPGTVGGEKLFF	TGCGCCAGCAGCCCGGGAACTGTAGGGGGAGAAAAACTGTTTTTT
TRBV2	13	TRBJ2-7	TRBD1	CASRGTGLYEQYF	TGTGCCAGCAGAGGGACAGGCCTCTACGAGCAGTACTTC
TRBV13	16	TRBJ2-1	-	CASSLKIGALYNEQFF	TGTGCCAGCAGCTTAAAGATAGGAGCCCTCTACAATGAGCAGTTCTTC
TRBV7-9	14	TRBJ1-2	-	CASSLAGRLGGYTF	TGTGCCAGCAGCTTAGCGGGCAGGCTGGGCGGCTACACCTTC
TRBV6-2/TRBV6-3	14	TRBJ1-5	-	CASRLRGKDQPQHF	TGTGCCAGCCGCCTGCGGGGGAAGGACCAGCCCCAGCATTTT
TRBV23-1	15	TRBJ2-7	-	CASSQIYGHSYEQYF	TGCGCCAGCAGTCAAATATACGGACACTCCTACGAGCAGTACTTC
TRBV19	15	TRBJ2-7	-	CASSAARGLSYEQYF	TGTGCCAGTAGTGCCGCCCGGGGTCTCTCCTACGAGCAGTACTTC
TRBV6-2/TRBV6-3	12	TRBJ2-7	-	CASSFSGYEQYF	TGTGCCAGCAGCTTCTCGGGCTACGAGCAGTACTTC
TRBV6-5	12	TRBJ1-1	-	CASSSELGEAFF	TGTGCCAGCAGCTCCGAGTTGGGTGAAGCTTTCTTT